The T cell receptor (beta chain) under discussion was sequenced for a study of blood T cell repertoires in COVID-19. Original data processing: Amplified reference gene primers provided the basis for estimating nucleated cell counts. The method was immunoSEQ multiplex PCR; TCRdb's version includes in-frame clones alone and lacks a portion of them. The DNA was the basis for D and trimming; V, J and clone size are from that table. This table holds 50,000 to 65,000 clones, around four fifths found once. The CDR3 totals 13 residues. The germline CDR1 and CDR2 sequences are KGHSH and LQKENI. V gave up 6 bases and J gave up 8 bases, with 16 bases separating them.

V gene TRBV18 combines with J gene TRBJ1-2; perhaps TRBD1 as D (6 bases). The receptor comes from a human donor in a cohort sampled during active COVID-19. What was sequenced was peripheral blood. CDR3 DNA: TGTGCCAGCTCCCGGGGCAGGGGAGAGGGCTACACCTTC. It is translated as CASSRGRGEGYTF.